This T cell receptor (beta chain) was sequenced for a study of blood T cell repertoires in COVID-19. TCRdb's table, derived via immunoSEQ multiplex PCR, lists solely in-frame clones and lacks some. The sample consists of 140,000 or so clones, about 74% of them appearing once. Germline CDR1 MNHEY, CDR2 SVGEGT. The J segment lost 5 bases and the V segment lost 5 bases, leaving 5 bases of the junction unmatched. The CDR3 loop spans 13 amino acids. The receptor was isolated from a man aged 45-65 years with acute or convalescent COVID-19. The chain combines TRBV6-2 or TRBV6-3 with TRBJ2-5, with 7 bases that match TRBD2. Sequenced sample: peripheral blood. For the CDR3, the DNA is TGTGCCAGCAGTCCCGGACTAGTGGAGACCCAGTACTTC. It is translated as CASSPGLVETQYF.